The clone carrying this T cell receptor (beta chain) was seen repeatedly, ten times or more. This entry is derived from a study of regulatory T cells in long-lasting Graves disease. Study information: Patients with new Graves' disease had used antithyroid drugs below 3 months.

Arm-PCR of CDR3 regions and iRepertoire HTBI primers were the basis on which TCR beta libraries were built. TCRdb itself ran the multiplex PCR reads through MiXCR, one entry per CDR3 protein. Of a few hundred thousand distinct CDR3 sequences in the sample, roughly 16% were seen once. The CDR3 extends over 12 amino acids. Trimming shortened V by 7 bases and J by 5 bases, and 9 bases separated the two germline ends. Germline V gene sequence: CDR1 ENHRY, CDR2 SYGVKD. Time point noted: newly diagnosed GD, antithyroid drugs for less than 3 months. The TCR library was made from RNA that had been extracted from PBMCs in TRIzol. This sample also belongs to another study, concerning T cells in Graves' hyperthyroidism and ophthalmopathy.

The sample here was peripheral blood mononuclear cells (PBMCs), taken at new diagnosis, from a patient treated with antithyroid drugs. This TCR was recovered from a young woman with Graves disease. The chain couples TRBV10-3 to TRBJ2-1; D ambiguous. The CDR3 here is CAITGSDNEQFF. The CDR3 region has the DNA TGTGCCATCACTGGTTCCGACAATGAGCAGTTCTTC.